This passage covers 19 T cell receptor beta chains from one sample sequenced in a study of T cells after posttransplantation cyclophosphamide. Generated by immunoSEQ multiplex PCR, the TCRdb table keeps only in-frame clones and is missing some. This table holds over 1,500 clones, approximately 94% found once. Sequences were obtained from CD4+ T cells sorted from bone marrow. These receptors came from a woman in her forties or fifties in good health and a related stem cell transplant donor.

V usage is TRBV5-1 and J usage is TRBJ2-7; D may be TRBD2 (5 bases). With 0 bases removed from V and 3 bases from J, the gap between germline ends came to 19 bases. The CDR3 spans 17 residues. Germline CDR1 reads SGHRS; CDR2 reads YFSETQ. In DNA form, the CDR3 reads TGCGCCAGCAGCTTGGTGGGGTCGGACTTTTATCTCTACGAGCAGTACTTC. Translation gives CASSLVGSDFYLYEQYF.

The rearrangement links TRBV18 to TRBJ1-4; D remains ambiguous. V gave up 5 bases and J gave up 0 bases, with 10 bases separating them. Germline lookup yields CDR1 KGHSH and CDR2 LQKENI. There are 15 residues in the CDR3. CDR3 nucleotides: TGTGCCAGCTCAGAGTTTGAGGCAACTAATGAAAAACTGTTTTTT. This gives the protein CASSEFEATNEKLFF. Filled out from reference TRBV18 and TRBJ1-4, the complete variable domain reads NAGVMQNPRHLVRRRGQEARLRCSPMKGHSHVYWYRQLPEEGLKFMVYLQKENIIDESGMPKERFSAEFPKEGPSILRIQQVVRGDSAAYFCASSEFEATNEKLFFGSGTQLSVL.

The rearrangement joins TRBV10-1 to TRBJ1-2; D not resolved. Germline values: CDR1 WNHNN, CDR2 SYGVQD (reference sequence). The CDR3 is 12 amino acids. The ends were cut back, 9 bases at V and 4 bases at J, with 12 bases in the middle. The CDR3: CARNTRGYGYTF. CDR3 DNA sequence: TGCGCCAGGAATACACGGGGCTATGGCTACACCTTC.

This chain links TRBV27 with TRBJ2-1, with TRBD1 matching 7 bases. CDR1 is MNHEY and CDR2 is SMNVEV in the germline V gene (reference sequence). V gave up 9 bases and J gave up 4 bases; unmatched junction bases: 6. This CDR3 has 13 residues. The CDR3 sequence: CASPDRRYNEQFF. DNA for the CDR3: TGTGCCAGTCCGGACAGGAGGTACAATGAGCAGTTCTTC.

The chain carries TRBV19 and TRBJ2-4, with D possibly TRBD1 on 5 matching bases. Per the germline V gene, CDR1 is LNHDA and CDR2 is SQIVND (reference sequence). V was shortened by 6 bases and J by 1 base, with 13 bases between the two germline ends. The CDR3 consists of 15 residues. The CDR3: CASRTDPGAKNIQYF. For the CDR3, the DNA is TGTGCCAGTAGGACAGACCCAGGGGCCAAAAACATTCAGTACTTC.

This clone came up once. The chain has TRBV28 and TRBJ2-1; unclear D gene. V lost 7 bases and J lost 2, with 18 bases in between. Germline values: CDR1 MDHEN, CDR2 SYDVKM. The CDR3 is made up of 16 amino acids. The CDR3, as DNA: TGTGCCAGCACCGAACCGTCCCAAGCGCCCTACAATGAGCAGTTCTTC. This sequence encodes CASTEPSQAPYNEQFF.

This chain uses TRBV29-1 with TRBJ2-7, with no clear D. Per the germline V gene, CDR1 is SQVTM and CDR2 is ANQGSEA. The V end lost 6 bases, the J end lost 4 bases, and 13 bases lay between the germline ends. This CDR3 comprises 12 residues. CDR3 residues: CSVPVGLYEQYF. In nucleotides, the CDR3 is TGCAGCGTGCCGGTGGGCCTTTACGAGCAGTACTTC.

The chain has TRBV2 and TRBJ2-7; 8 nucleotides match TRBD2. V dropped 5 bases and J dropped 6; count of bases not matched to a gene: 9. Per germline, CDR1 SNHLY and CDR2 FYNNEI. This CDR3 has 14 amino acids. This CDR3 reads CASSPGGPGGEQYF. The CDR3 nucleotides read TGTGCCAGCAGTCCGGGAGGGCCTGGGGGCGAGCAGTACTTC.

The DNA for the CDR3 is TGCGCCAGCAGCTTGGCCACTACTAGTTCCTCAGATACGCAGTATTTT. It specifies CASSLATTSSSDTQYF. The chain couples TRBV5-1 to TRBJ2-3; D possibly corresponds to TRBD2 (5 bases). The CDR3 is 16 amino acids. Germline CDR1 SGHRS, CDR2 YFSETQ. The V end was cut by 0 bases, the J end by 4 bases, with 15 bases between.

Regarding this clone: One end of the junction does not line up with germline, which may come from a read error. The DNA of the CDR3 is TGTGCTAGCAGCGAAGGAGGAGATACGCAGTATTTT. Its translation is CASSEGGDTQYF. The rearrangement joins TRBV7-7 to TRBJ2-3; D is perhaps TRBD2 (5 bases). Germline CDR1 reads SSHAT; CDR2 reads FNYEAQ (reference sequence). The CDR3 spans 12 residues.

In its sample, this clone was seen once. This chain links TRBV12-2 with TRBJ2-3; the table's D call, TRBD2, was not checked against the DNA. TRBV12-2 is deemed a pseudogene. The CDR3 has 17 residues. The CDR3 DNA reads as TGTGCAAGTCGACCTAAGACTAGCTTGGGTCACACAGATACGCAGTATTTT. Translation gives CASRPKTSLGHTDTQYF.

This clone was counted once. The chain is built from TRBV30 and TRBJ2-5; maybe TRBD2 (5 bases). The V gene's germline CDR1 is GTSNPN and CDR2 SVGIG (reference sequence). Deletions cut 2 bases from V and 0 bases from J, with 13 bases between. The CDR3 consists of 15 residues. Here the CDR3 DNA reads TGTGCCTGGAGTCTTCCGCGGGTGTACCAAGAGACCCAGTACTTC. It specifies CAWSLPRVYQETQYF.

The gene calls are TRBV7-2 and TRBJ2-3; D gene uncertain. This CDR3 has 14 residues. CDR1 and CDR2 (germline): SGHTA, FQGNSA. V was pared by 1 base and J by 5 bases, with 10 bases between. The CDR3 region is CASSLEGAIDTQYF. CDR3 nucleotides: TGTGCCAGCAGCTTAGAAGGAGCTATAGATACGCAGTATTTT.

The rearrangement links TRBV12-5 to TRBJ2-2, with 9 positions matching TRBD2. The CDR3 has 15 residues. J gave up 6 bases and V 2 bases, and 4 bases lay outside the gene matches. CDR1 and CDR2 from the germline V gene are LGHNT and FRNRAP. CDR3 sequence (DNA): TGTGCTAGTGGTTTGTGGGCGGGAGGGGCCGGGGAGCTGTTTTTT. It codes for CASGLWAGGAGELFF. Full variable domain (missing parts from reference TRBV12-5 and TRBJ2-2): DARVTQTPRHKVTEMGQEVTMRCQPILGHNTVFWYRQTMMQGLELLAYFRNRAPLDDSGMPKDRFSAEMPDATLATLKIQPSEPRDSAVYFCASGLWAGGAGELFFGEGSRLTVL.

CDR3 sequence reads: CASSPASQGAGSPLHF. In DNA, the CDR3 is TGTGCCAGCAGCCCTGCATCACAGGGGGCGGGATCACCCCTCCACTTT. This chain uses TRBV7-3 with TRBJ1-6; 9 nucleotides match TRBD1. The V gene end was trimmed by 5 bases and the J gene end by 10 bases; junction bases not matched to a gene: 12. This CDR3 contains 16 residues. Germline V gene lookup returns CDR1 SGHTA and CDR2 FQGTGA.

This clone has only one observation. The chain links TRBV5-4 to TRBJ2-3; 12 bases are shared with TRBD2. CDR3 length: 17 amino acids. V gave up 4 bases and J gave up 4 bases; unmatched junction bases: 10. Germline CDR1 SGHNT, CDR2 YYREEE (reference sequence). The CDR3 DNA sequence: TGTGCCAGCAGCCGGAACCCTAGCGGGGGGGAATCAGATACGCAGTATTTT. This encodes CASSRNPSGGESDTQYF.

V usage is TRBV15 and J usage is TRBJ1-5; 8 bases map to TRBD1. The V and J ends lost 4 bases and 4 bases, in that order; junction bases with no gene match: 3. CDR3 length equals 14 residues. Looked up from germline, CDR1 is LNHNV and CDR2 is YYDKDF (reference sequence). The CDR3 is CATSTRQGNQPQHF. In nucleotides, the CDR3 is TGTGCCACCAGCACCAGACAGGGGAATCAGCCCCAGCATTTT.

The chain combines TRBV6-5 with TRBJ2-7; D is possibly TRBD1 (5 bases). Deletions cut 5 bases from V and 3 bases from J, with 14 bases between. From germline, CDR1 is MNHEY and CDR2 SVGAGI. CDR3 length equals 14 residues. CDR3 bases: TGTGCCAGCAGTCTACGGACACCCATCTACGAGCAGTACTTC. Translation gives CASSLRTPIYEQYF.

This clone showed up just a few times. J is TRBJ1-3 and V is TRBV7-2; possibly TRBD1 for D (5 bases). The CDR3 runs to 15 residues. The V end was cut by 1 base, the J end by 4 bases, with 11 bases between. Germline assignment: CDR1 SGHTA and CDR2 FQGNSA. The chain's CDR3 is CASSLGEGYGNTIYF. CDR3 DNA sequence: TGTGCCAGCAGCTTAGGGGAGGGGTACGGAAACACCATATATTTT.